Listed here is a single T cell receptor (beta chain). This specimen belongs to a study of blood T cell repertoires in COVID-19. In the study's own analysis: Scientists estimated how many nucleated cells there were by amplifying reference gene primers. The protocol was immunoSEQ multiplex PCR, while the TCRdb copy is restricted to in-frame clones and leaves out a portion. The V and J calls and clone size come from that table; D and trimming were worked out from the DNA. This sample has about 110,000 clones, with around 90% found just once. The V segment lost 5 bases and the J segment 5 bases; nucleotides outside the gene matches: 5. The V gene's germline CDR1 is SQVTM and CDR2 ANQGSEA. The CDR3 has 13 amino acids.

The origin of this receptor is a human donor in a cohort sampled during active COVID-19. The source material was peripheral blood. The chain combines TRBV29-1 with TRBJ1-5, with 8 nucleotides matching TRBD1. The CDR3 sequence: CSVLGQGDQPQHF. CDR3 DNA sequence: TGCAGCGTTCTCGGACAGGGAGATCAGCCCCAGCATTTT.